This entry lists 8 T cell receptor beta chains sequenced from one sample in a study of vaccination and CD4 T cells after COVID-19. The time point denotes: late sampling 161 to 241 days after vaccination in a few convalescent patients. Described treatment: approximately nine-day PBMC culture with coronavirus spike peptide pools or control peptides (ViraFEST assay). Their target antigens are unknown. The Oncomine TCR Beta short-read assay sequenced DNA from cultured CD4+ T cells. TCRdb recomputed calls from the PCR reads with MiXCR, one row per CDR3 protein. The table shows approximately 22,000 distinct CDR3 sequences, with approximately 40% occurring only once. The sample consisted of CD4+ T cells from blood, cultured in vitro, taken about 7 months after SARS-CoV-2 vaccination. These receptors originate from a human donor who had recovered from COVID-19.

The chain links TRBV27 to TRBJ1-5; D gene ambiguous. Germline loops: CDR1 MNHEY, CDR2 SMNVEV (reference sequence). Trimming removed 3 bases at V and 9 bases at J, with 15 bases between. The CDR3 is made up of 14 amino acids. The CDR3 spells CASSFRRGSSPQHF. CDR3 in DNA: TGTGCCAGCAGTTTTCGGCGGGGTAGTTCGCCCCAGCATTTT.

The V call is TRBV10-3, the J call TRBJ2-6, with a tentative D call TRBD2 (6 bases). V was shortened by 8 bases and J by 0 bases, with 11 bases between the two germline ends. CDR1 is ENHRY, CDR2 SYGVKD, per germline. The CDR3 extends over 15 amino acids. CDR3 region: CAISGLRSGANVLTF. Here the CDR3 DNA reads TGTGCCATCTCGGGACTCCGCTCTGGGGCCAACGTCCTGACTTTC.

This clonotype was observed a few times. This sequence joins TRBV7-9 and TRBJ2-3, with 8 bases fitting TRBD1. The length of the CDR3 is 15 residues. CDR1 and CDR2 from the germline V gene are SEHNR and FQNEAQ (reference sequence). The V segment lost 4 bases and the J segment 13 bases; nucleotides outside the gene matches: 16. The CDR3 protein is CASSSRTPWDRPKYF. CDR3 nucleotide sequence: TGTGCCAGCAGCTCCCGGACTCCCTGGGACAGGCCGAAGTATTTT.

The chain carries TRBV6-1 and TRBJ1-5, with D unclear. CDR3 length: 13 amino acids. CDR1 and CDR2 from the germline V gene are MNHNS and SASEGT. V lost 5 bases and J 6 bases, leaving 11 bases between the germline ends. CDR3 amino acids: CASSISSGQPQHF. DNA for the CDR3: TGTGCCAGCAGTATAAGTTCGGGTCAGCCCCAGCATTTT.

J is TRBJ2-5 and V is TRBV20-1, with D unresolved. The CDR3 runs to 10 residues. Germline V gene data show CDR1 as DFQATT and CDR2 as SNEGSKA (reference sequence). The V and J ends lost 6 bases and 5 bases respectively, with 7 bases between them. The DNA for the CDR3 is TGCAGTGCCTCGGTGGAGACCCAGTACTTC. Translating it yields CSASVETQYF.

The chain couples TRBV28 to TRBJ2-7; D unclear. The CDR3 runs to 12 residues. Germline CDR1 MDHEN, CDR2 SYDVKM. The V gene lost 6 bases and the J gene lost 2 bases, with 8 bases spanning the gap. This chain's CDR3 is CASSTLTYEQYF. Here the CDR3 DNA reads TGTGCCAGCAGCACCCTGACCTACGAGCAGTACTTC. Full variable domain (remainder filled in from reference TRBV28 and TRBJ2-7): DVKVTQSSRYLVKRTGEKVFLECVQDMDHENMFWYRQDPGLGLRLIYFSYDVKMKEKGDIPEGYSVSREKKERFSLILESASTNQTSMYLCASSTLTYEQYFGPGTRLTVT.

CDR3 in amino acids: CASSLPGTGTDTQYF. CDR3 in DNA: TGTGCCAGCAGTCTGCCCGGGACAGGGACGGATACGCAGTATTTT. The chain is built from TRBV6-2 or TRBV6-3 and TRBJ2-3; 9 bases map to TRBD1. Trimming cost V 5 bases and J 6 bases; bases outside gene matches: 9. The CDR3 covers 15 residues. CDR1 is MNHEY and CDR2 is SVGEGT in the germline V gene.

The chain carries TRBV14 and TRBJ1-5, with D unclear. Germline-derived CDR1 and CDR2 are SGHDN and FVKESK. Trimming cost V 1 base and J 3 bases, with 7 bases left between them. The CDR3 has 14 amino acids. In DNA, the CDR3 is TGTGCCAGCAGCCAAGGTGGGTACAATCAGCCCCAGCATTTT. Amino acid sequence: CASSQGGYNQPQHF.